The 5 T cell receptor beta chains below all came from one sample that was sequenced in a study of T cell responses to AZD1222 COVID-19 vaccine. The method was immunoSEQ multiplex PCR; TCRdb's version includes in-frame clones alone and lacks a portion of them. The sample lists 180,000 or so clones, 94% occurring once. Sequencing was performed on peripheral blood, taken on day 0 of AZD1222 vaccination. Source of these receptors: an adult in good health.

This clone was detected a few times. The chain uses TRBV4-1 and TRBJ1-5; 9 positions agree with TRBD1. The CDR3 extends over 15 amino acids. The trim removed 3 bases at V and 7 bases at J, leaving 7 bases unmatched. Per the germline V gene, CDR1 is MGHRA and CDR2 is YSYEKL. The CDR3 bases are TGCGCCAGCAGCCACTCCGGGACAGGGAGACAGCCCCAGCATTTT. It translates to CASSHSGTGRQPQHF.

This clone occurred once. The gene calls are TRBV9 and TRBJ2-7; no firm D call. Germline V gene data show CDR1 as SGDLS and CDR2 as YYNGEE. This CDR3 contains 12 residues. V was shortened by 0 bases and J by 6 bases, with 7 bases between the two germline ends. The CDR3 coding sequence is TGTGCCAGCAGCGTAGGCGGAGCCGAGCAGTACTTC. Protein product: CASSVGGAEQYF.

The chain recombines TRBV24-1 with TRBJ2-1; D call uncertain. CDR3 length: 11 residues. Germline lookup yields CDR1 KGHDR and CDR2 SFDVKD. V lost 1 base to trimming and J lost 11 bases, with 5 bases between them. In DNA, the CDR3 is TGTGCCACCAGTGATTTCGAGAAGCAGTTCTTC. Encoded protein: CATSDFEKQFF.

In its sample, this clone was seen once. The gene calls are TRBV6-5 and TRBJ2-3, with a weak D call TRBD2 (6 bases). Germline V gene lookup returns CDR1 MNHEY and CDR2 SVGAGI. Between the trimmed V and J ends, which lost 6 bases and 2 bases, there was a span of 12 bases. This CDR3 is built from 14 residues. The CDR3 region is CASRQTSNTDTQYF. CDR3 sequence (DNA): TGTGCCAGCAGGCAGACTAGTAACACAGATACGCAGTATTTT.

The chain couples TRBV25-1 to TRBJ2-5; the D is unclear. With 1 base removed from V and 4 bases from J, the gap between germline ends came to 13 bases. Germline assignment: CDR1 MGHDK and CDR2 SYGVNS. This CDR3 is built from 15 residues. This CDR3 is CASSESVAWVETQYF. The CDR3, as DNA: TGTGCCAGCAGTGAATCGGTCGCTTGGGTAGAGACCCAGTACTTC.